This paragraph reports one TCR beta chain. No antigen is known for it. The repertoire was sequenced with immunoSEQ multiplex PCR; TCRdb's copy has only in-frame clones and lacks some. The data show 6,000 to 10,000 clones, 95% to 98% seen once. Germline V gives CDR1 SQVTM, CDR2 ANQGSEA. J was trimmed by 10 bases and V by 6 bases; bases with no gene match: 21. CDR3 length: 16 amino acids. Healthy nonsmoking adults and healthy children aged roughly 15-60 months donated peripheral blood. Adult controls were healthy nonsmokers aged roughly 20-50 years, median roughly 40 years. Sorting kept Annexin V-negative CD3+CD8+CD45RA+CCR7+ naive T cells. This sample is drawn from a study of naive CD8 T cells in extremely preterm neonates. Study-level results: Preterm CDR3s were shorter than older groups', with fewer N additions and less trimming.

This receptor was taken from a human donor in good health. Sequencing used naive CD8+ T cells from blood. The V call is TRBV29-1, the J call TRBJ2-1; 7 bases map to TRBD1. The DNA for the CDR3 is TGCAGCGTCCCGAATGACGAGACAGGGTCCATCGGGGAGCAGTTCTTC. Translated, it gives CSVPNDETGSIGEQFF.